The following is a T cell receptor (beta chain) sequence with its context. This entry is derived from a study of graft-versus-host responses after intestinal transplantation. This table comes from immunoSEQ multiplex PCR, and its TCRdb copy is limited to in-frame clones, with some not included. The sample has about 10,000 clones, about 35% seen once. Whole-study findings and limits: GvH clones were found in recipient marrow; some appeared first in ileum or blood. High graft-versus-host to host-versus-graft T cell clonal ratios marked allografts of patients with graft-donor macrochimerism.

From germline, CDR1 is SGHKS and CDR2 YYEKEE (reference sequence). This CDR3 region has 15 residues. The junction had 2 bases not matched to a gene; V was cut back by 3 bases and J by 8 bases. Plates contained around 200,000 CFSE-labeled responder cells and around 200,000 irradiated, violet-dye-labeled stimulator cells. Proliferating responders of the CD3+CD4+ and CD3+CD8+ phenotypes with low CFSE were sorted after the reaction. Sequencing was performed on alloreactive CD8+ T cells from a mixed lymphocyte reaction culture, taken before intestinal transplant. Subset denoted: CFSE-low proliferating T cells sorted from approximately six-day pre-transplant mixed lymphocyte reaction (GvH or HvG direction). The chain links TRBV5-5 to TRBJ2-1; 16 bases fit TRBD2. This TCR was sampled from a human patient who received an intestinal transplant. The CDR3 region has the DNA TGTGCCAGCAGCTACGGGACTAGCGGGGGGGATGAGCAGTTCTTC. The encoded protein is CASSYGTSGGDEQFF.